The rows below give T cell receptor beta chains drawn from one sample of a study of T cells in Graves' hyperthyroidism and ophthalmopathy. One entry per CDR3 protein results from TCRdb running MiXCR on the multiplex PCR reads. The sample gives 450,000 to 550,000 distinct CDR3 sequences, approximately 25% of which show up once; roughly 12% is in the top ten. Sequences were obtained from blood. The receptors shown here come from a woman between 25 and 40 years old with Graves' ophthalmopathy. The CDR3 runs from the conserved cysteine through the conserved F or W. D genes are given only for firm matches. Clone size is shown for a subset of rows, as once, few, many or a class of expanded clone.

d_call	v_call	j_call	clone_size	cdr3_aa	cdr3_nt
TRBD1	TRBV11-1	TRBJ1-5	-	CASSLAEGQVYNQPQHF	TGTGCCAGCAGCTTAGCGGAGGGACAGGTCTACAATCAGCCCCAGCATTTT
-	TRBV7-3	TRBJ2-7	many	CASSLNPGSYEQYF	TGTGCCAGCAGCTTAAACCCAGGCTCCTACGAGCAGTACTTC
-	TRBV6-5	TRBJ2-5	many	CASSYSFRLTAETQYF	TGTGCCAGCAGTTACTCGTTCCGCCTAACCGCAGAGACCCAGTACTTC
TRBD2	TRBV6-1	TRBJ2-5	-	CASSRASGGATETQYF	TGTGCCAGCAGCAGGGCTAGCGGGGGGGCCACAGAGACCCAGTACTTC
-	TRBV27	TRBJ2-7	many	CASSPLDGHEQYF	TGTGCCAGCAGTCCTTTGGACGGGCACGAGCAGTACTTC
-	TRBV30	TRBJ2-7	many	CAWSVTQHREQYF	TGTGCCTGGAGTGTAACACAGCATCGGGAGCAGTACTTC
-	TRBV3-1	TRBJ2-2	-	CASSPSGVGELFF	TGTGCCAGCAGCCCCTCCGGGGTCGGGGAGCTGTTTTTT
TRBD1	TRBV6-4	TRBJ1-1	many	CASSDTGGYVNTEAFF	TGTGCCAGCAGTGACACAGGGGGCTATGTGAACACTGAAGCTTTCTTT
TRBD2	TRBV28	TRBJ2-7	few	CASSFTWGGSYEQYF	TGTGCCAGCAGTTTCACCTGGGGGGGCTCCTACGAGCAGTACTTC
TRBD1	TRBV5-1	TRBJ2-7	few	CASSSGQVAYYEQYF	TGCGCCAGCAGCTCCGGACAGGTGGCTTACTACGAGCAGTACTTC
-	TRBV6-1	TRBJ1-1	many	CASSERQGMNTEAFF	TGTGCCAGCAGTGAAAGGCAGGGGATGAACACTGAAGCTTTCTTT
-	TRBV6-5	TRBJ1-1	many	CASSYSGISNTEAFF	TGTGCCAGCAGTTACTCAGGGATTTCGAACACTGAAGCTTTCTTT
TRBD1	TRBV30	TRBJ1-2	once	CAWSPGTGAVGYTF	TGTGCCTGGAGTCCTGGGACAGGAGCCGTTGGCTACACCTTC
-	TRBV16	TRBJ1-2	many	CASSQSPTAYGYTF	TGTGCCAGCAGCCAATCCCCCACAGCCTATGGCTACACCTTC